The clone carrying this T cell receptor (beta chain) has more than one count but fewer than ten. The sample originates from a study of cytomegalovirus exposure and HLA in healthy donors. PCR amplification relied on 60 Vbeta primers (plus 13 Jbeta primers). Repertoires were generated with immunoSEQ multiplex PCR, while TCRdb's copy carries only in-frame clones and drops some. The data show roughly 97,000 clones, about 81% seen once. The CDR3 covers 11 residues. CDR1 is LNHDA, CDR2 SQIVND, per germline (reference sequence). Trimming took off 7 bases at V and 4 bases at J, with 5 bases between the two ends.

This chain connects TRBV19 to TRBJ2-1; no firm D call. Material for sequencing was PBMCs. The TCR comes from a man aged 35-49 years in good health and CMV-seropositive. CDR3 sequence reads: CASKEYNEQFF. DNA for the CDR3: TGTGCCAGTAAGGAGTACAATGAGCAGTTCTTC.